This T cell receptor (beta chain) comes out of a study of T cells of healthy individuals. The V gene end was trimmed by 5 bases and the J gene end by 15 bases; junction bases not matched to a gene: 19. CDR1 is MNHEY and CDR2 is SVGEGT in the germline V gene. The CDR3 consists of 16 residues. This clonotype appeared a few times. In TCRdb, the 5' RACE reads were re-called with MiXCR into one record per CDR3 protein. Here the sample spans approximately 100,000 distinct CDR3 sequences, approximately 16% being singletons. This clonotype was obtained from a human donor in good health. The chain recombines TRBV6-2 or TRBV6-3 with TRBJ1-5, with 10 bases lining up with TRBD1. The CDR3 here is CASSPAPGTGDIHPHF. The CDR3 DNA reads TGTGCCAGCAGTCCCGCCCCGGGGACAGGGGACATCCATCCGCATTTT.